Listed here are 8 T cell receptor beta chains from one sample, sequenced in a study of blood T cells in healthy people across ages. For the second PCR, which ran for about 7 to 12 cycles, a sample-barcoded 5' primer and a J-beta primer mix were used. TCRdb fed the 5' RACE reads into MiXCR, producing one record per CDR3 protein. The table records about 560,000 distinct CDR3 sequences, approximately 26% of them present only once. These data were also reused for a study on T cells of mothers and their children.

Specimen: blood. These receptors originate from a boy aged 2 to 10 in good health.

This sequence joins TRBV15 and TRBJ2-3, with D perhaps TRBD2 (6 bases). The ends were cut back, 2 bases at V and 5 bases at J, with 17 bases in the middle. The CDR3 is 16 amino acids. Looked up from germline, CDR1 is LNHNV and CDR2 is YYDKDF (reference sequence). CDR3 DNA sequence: TGTGCCACCAGCAGAACGGGACTTTTGGTTATAGATACGCAGTATTTT. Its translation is CATSRTGLLVIDTQYF.

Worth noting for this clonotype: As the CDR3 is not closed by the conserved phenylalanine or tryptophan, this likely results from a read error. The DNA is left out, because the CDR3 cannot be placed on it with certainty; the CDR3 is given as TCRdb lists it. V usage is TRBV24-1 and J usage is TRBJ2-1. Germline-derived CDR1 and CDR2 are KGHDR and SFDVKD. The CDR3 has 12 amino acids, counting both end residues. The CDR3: CATSDSGPSHFV.

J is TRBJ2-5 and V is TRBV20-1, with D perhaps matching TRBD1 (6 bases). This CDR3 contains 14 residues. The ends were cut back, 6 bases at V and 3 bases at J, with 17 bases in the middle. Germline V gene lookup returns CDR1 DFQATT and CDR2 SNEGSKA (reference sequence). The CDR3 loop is CSAIRGQIKETQYF. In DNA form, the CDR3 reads TGCAGTGCCATCAGAGGACAGATCAAAGAGACCCAGTACTTC.

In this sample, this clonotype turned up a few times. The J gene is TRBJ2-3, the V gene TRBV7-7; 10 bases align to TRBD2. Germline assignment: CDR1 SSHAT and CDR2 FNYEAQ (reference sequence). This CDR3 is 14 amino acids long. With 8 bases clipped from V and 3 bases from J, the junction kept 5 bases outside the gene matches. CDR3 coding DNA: TGTGCCAGCGGACCTAGCGGGAGAACAGATACGCAGTATTTT. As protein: CASGPSGRTDTQYF.

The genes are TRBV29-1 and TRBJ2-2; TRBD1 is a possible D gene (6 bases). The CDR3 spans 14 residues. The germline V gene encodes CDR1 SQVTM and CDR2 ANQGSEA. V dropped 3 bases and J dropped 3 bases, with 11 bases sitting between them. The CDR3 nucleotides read TGCAGCGTTGACTTACAGGGCGACACCGGGGAGCTGTTTTTT. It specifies CSVDLQGDTGELFF.

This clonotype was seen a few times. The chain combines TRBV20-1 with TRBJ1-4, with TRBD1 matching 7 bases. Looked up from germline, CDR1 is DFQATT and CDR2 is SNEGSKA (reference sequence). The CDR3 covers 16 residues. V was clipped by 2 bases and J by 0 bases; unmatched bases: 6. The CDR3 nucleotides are TGCAGTGCTAGACCTACTGGGACAGCAACTAATGAAAAACTGTTTTTT. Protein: CSARPTGTATNEKLFF.

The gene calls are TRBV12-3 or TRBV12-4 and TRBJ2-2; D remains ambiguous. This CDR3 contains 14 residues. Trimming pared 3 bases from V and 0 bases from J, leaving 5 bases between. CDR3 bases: TGTGCCAGCAGTTTTTATGCGAACACCGGGGAGCTGTTTTTT. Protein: CASSFYANTGELFF.

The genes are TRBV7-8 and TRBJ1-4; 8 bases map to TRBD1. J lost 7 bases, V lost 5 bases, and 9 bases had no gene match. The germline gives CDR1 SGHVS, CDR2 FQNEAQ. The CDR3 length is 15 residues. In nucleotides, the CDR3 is TGTGCCAGCAGCCCTCGACGGACAGGGACTGAAAAACTGTTTTTT. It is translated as CASSPRRTGTEKLFF.